This TCR beta chain was captured by sequencing in a study of molecular identifiers for immune sequencing clone quantification. TCRdb recomputed calls from the PCR reads with MiXCR, one row per CDR3 protein. The sample carries some 580,000 distinct CDR3 sequences, roughly 25% recorded once. Naive CD8 T cells were sorted as CD8+CD4-CCR7+CD45RA+. Turning to this clonotype: This could be a read error, since a much larger clone is one nucleotide away.

The germline gives CDR1 MNHEY, CDR2 SVGEGT. The V end was cut by 2 bases, the J end by 12 bases, with 13 bases between. This CDR3 region has 12 residues. The receptor comes from a human donor in good health. Some libraries in this study had Jurkat cell RNA spiked in. This chain joins TRBV6-2 or TRBV6-3 and TRBJ1-1; D is unresolved. The sequenced material came from naive CD8+ T cells from blood, with Jurkat cell RNA spiked in. Described subset: FACS-sorted CD8+CD4-CCR7+CD45RA+ naive T cells. The CDR3 DNA sequence: TGTGCCAGCAGTTACGGGTATGGCGAAACTTTCTTT. It codes for CASSYGYGETFF.